These 7 T cell receptor beta chains came from one sample sequenced in a study of OX40 agonist ivuxolimab in advanced cancers. The assay was immunoSEQ multiplex PCR, and TCRdb's table has in-frame clones only and misses some. The sample lists 75,000 to 100,000 clones; roughly 93% were seen once. The sample was CD4+ or CD8+ T cells sorted from blood, taken in a trial of the OX40 agonist ivuxolimab. The source is an adult with an advanced solid tumor such as melanoma, head and neck, liver or kidney cancer.

The V gene is TRBV10-1, the J gene TRBJ1-5; D is unclear. V dropped 0 bases and J dropped 4 bases, with 4 bases sitting between them. The V gene's germline CDR1 is WNHNN and CDR2 SYGVQD (reference sequence). This CDR3 has 13 amino acids. The CDR3: CASSESRNQPQHF. CDR3 sequence (DNA): TGCGCCAGCAGTGAGTCACGGAATCAGCCCCAGCATTTT.

V usage is TRBV7-2 and J usage is TRBJ2-2; D is unresolved. CDR1 and CDR2 (germline): SGHTA, FQGNSA. The CDR3 covers 13 residues. The V and J ends lost 6 bases and 8 bases respectively, with 13 bases between them. The CDR3 is CASRRDSLGELFF. CDR3 in DNA: TGTGCCAGCAGGCGAGACTCCCTTGGGGAGCTGTTTTTT. The full variable domain, completed using reference TRBV7-2 and TRBJ2-2, is GAGVSQSPSNKVTEKGKDVELRCDPISGHTALYWYRQSLGQGLEFLIYFQGNSAPDKSGLPSDRFSAERTGGSVSTLTIQRTQQEDSAVYLCASRRDSLGELFFGEGSRLTVL.

The chain recombines TRBV27 with TRBJ1-4, with D perhaps matching TRBD1 (5 bases). CDR3 size: 15 residues. V was clipped by 3 bases and J by 0 bases, with 8 bases between them. In germline, CDR1 is MNHEY, CDR2 SMNVEV (reference sequence). The CDR3 sequence: CASSLVGATNEKLFF. The CDR3 DNA is TGTGCCAGCAGTTTGGTGGGGGCAACTAATGAAAAACTGTTTTTT.

This chain's CDR3 is CASSPWPSTMLAGNNEQFF. The CDR3 bases are TGTGCCAGCAGCCCCTGGCCCTCGACTATGCTAGCGGGTAACAATGAGCAGTTCTTC. This chain uses TRBV7-6 with TRBJ2-1; 8 positions match TRBD2. After removal of 5 bases from V and 5 bases from J, the junction contained 20 bases not matched to a gene. This CDR3 is built from 19 residues. CDR1 is SGHVS and CDR2 is FNYEAQ in the germline V gene.

This sequence joins TRBV10-3 and TRBJ2-1; D tentatively reads TRBD1 or TRBD2 (5 bases each). V shed 11 bases and J shed 9 bases, with 23 bases lying between them. This CDR3 is built from 14 residues. The germline V gene encodes CDR1 ENHRY and CDR2 SYGVKD. CDR3 protein: CAVGAGGLVGEQFF. As DNA, the CDR3 is TGTGCCGTCGGGGCGGGTGGGTTGGTGGGTGAGCAGTTCTTC.

The chain is built from TRBV5-1 and TRBJ1-5, with 8 bases matching TRBD1. Germline assignment: CDR1 SGHRS and CDR2 YFSETQ. The V gene end was trimmed by 4 bases and the J gene end by 7 bases; junction bases not matched to a gene: 4. CDR3 size: 13 residues. CDR3: CASSRGQGQPQHF. CDR3 nucleotide sequence: TGCGCCAGCAGCCGTGGACAGGGCCAGCCCCAGCATTTT.

To note about this clone: One end of the junction fails to match germline, which may point to a read error. The V gene is TRBV14, the J gene TRBJ2-1; D gene unclear. Germline loops: CDR1 SGHDN, CDR2 FVKESK. CDR3 length equals 13 residues. The CDR3 region is CASSPPSSVFLLF. The CDR3, as DNA: TGTGCCAGCAGCCCCCCAAGTTCAGTATTTTTGCTCTTC.